This T cell receptor beta chain was sequenced for a study of T cell changes during pregnancy in multiple sclerosis. V lost 7 bases to trimming and J lost 3 bases, with 18 bases between them. Per germline, CDR1 MNHNY and CDR2 SVGAGI (reference sequence). The CDR3 contains 15 residues. Sequencing was performed with immunoSEQ multiplex PCR; in TCRdb, only in-frame clones are kept and a portion is missing. The sample shows approximately 85,000 clones, about 94% of them seen only once. This material consisted of peripheral blood, taken in the third trimester of pregnancy. The sequence was obtained from a female donor with multiple sclerosis, enrolled in a pregnancy study. The rearrangement uses TRBV6-6 and TRBJ2-5; TRBD2 is a possible D gene (6 bases). In DNA form, the CDR3 reads TGTGCCAGCATTCTCGCGGGACTGGAGGAAGAGACCCAGTACTTC. Its protein product is CASILAGLEEETQYF.